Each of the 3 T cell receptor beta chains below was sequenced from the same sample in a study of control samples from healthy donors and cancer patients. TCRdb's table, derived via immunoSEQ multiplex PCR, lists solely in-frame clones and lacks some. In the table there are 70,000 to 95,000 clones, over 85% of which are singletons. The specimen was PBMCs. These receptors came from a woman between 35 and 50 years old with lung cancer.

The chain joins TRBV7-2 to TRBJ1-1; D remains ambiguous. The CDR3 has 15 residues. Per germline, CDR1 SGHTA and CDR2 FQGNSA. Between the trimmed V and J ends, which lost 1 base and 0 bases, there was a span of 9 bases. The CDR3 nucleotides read TGTGCCAGCAGCTTAGGAGTGACACTGAACACTGAAGCTTTCTTT. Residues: CASSLGVTLNTEAFF.

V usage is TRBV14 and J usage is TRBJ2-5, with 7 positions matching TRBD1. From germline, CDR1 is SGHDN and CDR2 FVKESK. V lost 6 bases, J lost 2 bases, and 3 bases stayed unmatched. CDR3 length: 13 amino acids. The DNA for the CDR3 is TGTGCCAGCAGGTCGACAGGGCAAGAGACCCAGTACTTC. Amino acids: CASRSTGQETQYF.

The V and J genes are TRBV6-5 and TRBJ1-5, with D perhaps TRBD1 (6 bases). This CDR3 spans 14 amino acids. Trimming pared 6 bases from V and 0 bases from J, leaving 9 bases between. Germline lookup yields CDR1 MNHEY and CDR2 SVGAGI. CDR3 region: CASSRDNSNQPQHF. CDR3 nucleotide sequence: TGTGCCAGCAGCCGGGACAATAGCAATCAGCCCCAGCATTTT.